Listed below are T cell receptor beta chains from one sample, sequenced in a study of blood T cell repertoires in COVID-19. Measured with immunoSEQ multiplex PCR; TCRdb has only the in-frame clones, and not every one. The table has roughly 120,000 clones, under 95% seen once. The sample taken for sequencing was peripheral blood. These receptors were taken from a man between 45 and 60 years old with active COVID-19. The CDR3 runs from the conserved cysteine through the conserved F or W. D genes are given only for firm matches. Clone size is stated in some rows and not others, as once, few, many or a class when expanded.

V gene,D gene,J gene,CDR3 length,clone size,CDR3 protein,CDR3 DNA
TRBV11-3,TRBD2,TRBJ2-3,17,.,CASSLARLAGASDTQYF,TGTGCCAGCAGCTTAGCCCGACTAGCGGGAGCGTCGGATACGCAGTATTTT
TRBV30,.,TRBJ1-5,16,.,CAWTEAGGHSNQPQHF,TGTGCCTGGACCGAGGCGGGGGGCCATAGCAATCAGCCCCAGCATTTT
TRBV5-1,TRBD2,TRBJ2-3,16,.,CASSLGPSGALDTQYF,TGCGCCAGCAGCTTGGGCCCTAGCGGAGCACTAGATACGCAGTATTTT
TRBV2,.,TRBJ2-5,15,.,CASSGLGGPRETQYF,TGTGCCAGCAGTGGCTTAGGCGGCCCTAGGGAGACCCAGTACTTC
TRBV11-3,.,TRBJ2-2,18,few,CASSLPPPGVKNTGELFF,TGTGCCAGCAGCTTACCCCCTCCAGGGGTCAAGAACACCGGGGAGCTGTTTTTT
TRBV15,TRBD1,TRBJ2-2,16,once,CATSTGTGLHPGELFF,TGTGCCACCAGCACCGGGACAGGGCTCCATCCCGGGGAGCTGTTTTTT
TRBV28,TRBD1,TRBJ2-2,15,once,CASRPRDRDAGELFF,TGTGCCAGCAGGCCCCGGGACAGGGACGCCGGGGAGCTGTTTTTT
TRBV19,.,TRBJ1-2,14,.,CASSPQGLDYGYTF,TGTGCCAGTAGCCCACAGGGTTTGGACTATGGCTACACCTTC
TRBV5-1,TRBD1,TRBJ2-7,14,.,CASSPEGAGYEQYF,TGCGCCAGCAGTCCTGAGGGGGCGGGCTACGAGCAGTACTTC
TRBV7-9,.,TRBJ1-1,14,.,CASSRGTSNTEAFF,TGTGCCAGCAGCCGGGGGACCAGCAACACTGAAGCTTTCTTT
TRBV9,TRBD2,TRBJ2-2,17,.,CASSVDMGGRNTGELFF,TGTGCCAGCAGCGTAGATATGGGCGGGAGAAACACCGGGGAGCTGTTTTTT
TRBV11-2,TRBD1,TRBJ2-2,15,.,CASSRDRTNTGELFF,TGTGCCAGCAGCCGGGACAGAACGAACACCGGGGAGCTGTTTTTT
TRBV3-1/TRBV3-2,TRBD1,TRBJ1-2,16,.,CASSQDLGTGGYGYTF,TGTGCCAGCAGCCAAGATTTAGGGACAGGGGGCTATGGCTACACCTTC
TRBV13,.,TRBJ2-5,15,.,CASSFFGTIQETQYF,TGTGCCAGCAGCTTTTTCGGGACAATCCAAGAGACCCAGTACTTC
TRBV19,TRBD1,TRBJ2-7,13,.,CASSIRDRYEQYF,TGTGCCAGTAGTATCCGGGACAGGTACGAGCAGTACTTC
TRBV5-1,.,TRBJ2-6,16,.,CASSSRGAFGANVLTF,TGCGCCAGCAGCTCCAGGGGGGCTTTCGGGGCCAACGTCCTGACTTTC
TRBV10-3,.,TRBJ2-1,20,.,CAISEIAHTEHGSDLNEQFF,TGTGCCATCAGTGAGATCGCTCATACCGAGCACGGGAGTGACCTGAATGAGCAGTTCTTC
TRBV27,.,TRBJ1-4,17,.,CASRTVGVGIGNEKLFF,TGTGCCAGCAGGACCGTGGGAGTAGGGATTGGTAATGAAAAACTGTTTTTT
TRBV2,TRBD1,TRBJ1-1,14,few,CASSSTGVNTEAFF,TGTGCCAGCAGCAGTACAGGGGTGAACACTGAAGCTTTCTTT
TRBV5-1,TRBD1,TRBJ1-2,16,few,CASSRSGQATVYGYTF,TGCGCCAGCAGCCGTTCTGGACAGGCTACCGTCTATGGCTACACCTTC
TRBV11-2,.,TRBJ1-6,13,.,CASSKYRDSPLHF,TGTGCCAGCAGCAAATACAGGGATTCACCCCTCCACTTT
TRBV27,.,TRBJ2-2,15,.,CASSLEGEGTGELFF,TGTGCCAGCAGTTTAGAGGGGGAGGGCACCGGGGAGCTGTTTTTT
TRBV7-8,TRBD2,TRBJ2-1,17,.,CASSLVKSGSSHNEQFF,TGTGCCAGCAGCTTAGTTAAGAGCGGGAGTTCCCACAATGAGCAGTTCTTC
TRBV18,.,TRBJ1-1,15,.,CASSPLRVSGDEAFF,TGTGCCAGCTCACCTCTAAGGGTATCAGGGGATGAAGCTTTCTTT
TRBV29-1,TRBD1,TRBJ1-2,15,.,CSVALAGGAYYGYTF,TGCAGCGTTGCCCTAGCAGGGGGTGCATACTATGGCTACACCTTC
TRBV15,TRBD1,TRBJ1-2,17,.,CATSKSRQGAANYGYTF,TGTGCCACCAGCAAATCCCGACAGGGGGCTGCCAACTATGGCTACACCTTC
TRBV3-1/TRBV3-2,.,TRBJ2-6,17,once,CASSQDVPLSGANVLTF,TGTGCCAGCAGCCAAGATGTCCCCCTCTCTGGGGCCAACGTCCTGACTTTC
TRBV3-1/TRBV3-2,TRBD1,TRBJ1-1,15,.,CASSRGGDRVPEAFF,TGTGCCAGCAGCCGCGGCGGGGACAGGGTACCTGAAGCTTTCTTT
TRBV7-2,.,TRBJ2-3,16,.,CASSPTSQRGTDTQYF,TGTGCCAGCAGCCCGACTTCCCAGCGGGGCACAGATACGCAGTATTTT
TRBV7-9,TRBD1,TRBJ2-5,16,.,CASSLALGQGKETQYF,TGTGCCAGCAGCTTGGCCCTCGGACAGGGGAAAGAGACCCAGTACTTC
TRBV6-5,.,TRBJ1-1,13,.,CASRNWQNTEAFF,TGTGCCAGCAGAAATTGGCAGAACACTGAAGCTTTCTTT
TRBV9,.,TRBJ1-4,15,.,CASSVGPEEHEKLFF,TGTGCCAGCAGCGTAGGTCCGGAGGAGCATGAAAAACTGTTTTTT
TRBV7-8,TRBD1,TRBJ2-7,15,.,CASSQRGTGAYEQYF,TGTGCCAGCAGCCAGCGAGGGACAGGGGCCTACGAGCAGTACTTC
TRBV6-2/TRBV6-3,TRBD2,TRBJ2-1,16,.,CASSRASGGSNNEQFF,TGTGCCAGCAGCCGAGCTTCGGGAGGGTCTAACAATGAGCAGTTCTTC
TRBV19,.,TRBJ2-1,16,.,CASSIHGEYPYNEQFF,TGTGCCAGTAGTATCCATGGGGAGTACCCCTACAATGAGCAGTTCTTC
TRBV5-8,.,TRBJ1-2,12,.,CASSRSDYGYTF,TGTGCCAGCAGTCGGTCGGACTATGGCTACACCTTC
TRBV4-1,TRBD2,TRBJ2-1,17,.,CASSFLGGLADYNEQFF,TGCGCCAGCAGCTTTCTGGGGGGACTAGCGGACTACAATGAGCAGTTCTTC
TRBV11-2,.,TRBJ2-2,17,.,CASSLVGRGGNTGELFF,TGTGCCAGCAGCTTAGTTGGCCGCGGCGGGAACACCGGGGAGCTGTTTTTT
TRBV7-9,TRBD1,TRBJ1-4,14,.,CASRRTGSNEKLFF,TGTGCCAGCCGACGGACAGGGAGTAATGAAAAACTGTTTTTT
TRBV5-6,.,TRBJ1-2,14,.,CASSPDGRNYGYTF,TGTGCCAGCAGCCCCGATGGCAGAAACTATGGCTACACCTTC
TRBV29-1,TRBD1,TRBJ1-2,15,.,CSVEPQGAGSYGYTF,TGCAGCGTTGAACCCCAGGGGGCGGGTAGCTATGGCTACACCTTC
TRBV6-5,.,TRBJ2-3,13,.,CASGARQSDTQYF,TGTGCCAGCGGGGCGCGGCAGTCTGATACGCAGTATTTT
TRBV18,TRBD1,TRBJ1-5,16,.,CASSPRPGQGGQPQHF,TGTGCCAGCTCACCACGGCCGGGACAGGGAGGACAGCCCCAGCATTTT
TRBV6-1,.,TRBJ2-7,11,.,CASSEVAGAHF,TGTGCCAGCAGTGAAGTGGCAGGCGCTCACTTC
TRBV3-1/TRBV3-2,TRBD2,TRBJ2-5,15,.,CASSQDPSGLETQYF,TGTGCCAGCAGCCAAGATCCTAGCGGGTTGGAGACCCAGTACTTC
TRBV6-5,TRBD1,TRBJ1-1,14,.,CASSQGATNTEAFF,TGTGCCAGCAGTCAGGGGGCTACGAACACTGAAGCTTTCTTT
TRBV6-5,TRBD1,TRBJ2-1,14,.,CASSTTWTGNEQFF,TGTGCCAGCAGCACAACCTGGACAGGGAATGAGCAGTTCTTC